The clone carrying this T cell receptor beta chain was detected only a few times. Expressed TCRB transcripts were sequenced because the entire RNA isolate underwent reverse transcription. Profiled with immunoSEQ multiplex PCR; TCRdb holds only in-frame clones, not every one. The sample lists under 500,000 clones; 25% to 35% were seen once. These data come from a study of beta chain features in type 1 diabetes. About the research overall: The study examined roughly 100 million sorted cells across all samples.

Trimming took 3 bases from V and 9 from J, leaving 18 bases between them. This CDR3 spans 15 amino acids. The germline V gene has CDR1 LGHNA and CDR2 YNFKEQ. The rearrangement joins TRBV4-2 to TRBJ2-1; D may be TRBD1 or TRBD2 (5 bases each). Sequencing was carried out using naive CD4+ T cells from blood. The clonotype was recovered from a man aged 18-30 years in good health. The CDR3 region is CASSQSGWGNGEQFF. CDR3 DNA sequence: TGTGCCAGCAGCCAGTCAGGTTGGGGGAATGGTGAGCAGTTCTTC.